This T cell receptor beta chain was obtained from a study of cytomegalovirus exposure and HLA in healthy donors. Sequencing was performed with immunoSEQ multiplex PCR; in TCRdb, only in-frame clones are kept and a portion is missing. The table shows approximately 190,000 clones, with more than 80% occurring only once. This clonotype was sampled from a man between 18 and 29 years old in good health and CMV-seropositive. Input material: PBMCs.

CDR3 coding DNA: TGTGCCAGCAGTTTATCGAATCCAGGCACGATCGGTATAGGGGCTTACTATGGCTACACCTTC. Its translation: CASSLSNPGTIGIGAYYGYTF. The rearrangement joins TRBV27 to TRBJ1-2, with D possibly matching TRBD1 (5 bases). The CDR3 covers 21 residues. CDR1 is MNHEY and CDR2 is SMNVEV in the germline V gene (reference sequence). Trimming cost V 0 bases and J 3 bases, with 29 bases left between them.